These 31 T cell receptor beta chains were sequenced from one sample in a study of cytomegalovirus exposure and HLA in healthy donors. PCR amplification relied on 60 Vbeta primers (plus 13 Jbeta primers). Repertoires were generated with immunoSEQ multiplex PCR, while TCRdb's copy carries only in-frame clones and drops some. The sample gives about 180,000 clones, about 81% of which show up once; 1.5% to 1.9% is in the top ten. Specimen: PBMCs. Receptors originate from a man in his forties or fifties in good health and CMV-seronegative.

The rearrangement uses TRBV6-4 and TRBJ2-1; 9 bases map to TRBD2. CDR3 length: 14 amino acids. Trimming removed 6 bases from V and 5 bases from J; junction bases left unmatched: 5. CDR1 is MRHNA and CDR2 is SNTAGT in the germline V gene. The CDR3 DNA sequence: TGTGCCAGCAGAAGGGCGGGGGGGGACAATGAGCAGTTCTTC. Its translation: CASRRAGGDNEQFF.

The genes are TRBV5-1 and TRBJ2-1, with D maybe TRBD1 (5 bases). The CDR3 spans 16 residues. V lost 4 bases and J lost 5, with 19 bases in between. Looked up from germline, CDR1 is SGHRS and CDR2 is YFSETQ. CDR3 sequence (DNA): TGCGCCAGCAGCCCCGGAGCTGGAAGGGGCCACAATGAGCAGTTCTTC. It is translated as CASSPGAGRGHNEQFF.

V is TRBV19 and J is TRBJ2-1; 8 bases agree with TRBD1. The J segment lost 8 bases and the V segment lost 1 base, leaving 10 bases of the junction unmatched. The CDR3 is 16 residues long. Per the germline V gene, CDR1 is LNHDA and CDR2 is SQIVND (reference sequence). Here the CDR3 reads CASSIGPGGARDEQFF. The CDR3 nucleotides are TGTGCCAGTAGTATAGGTCCAGGGGGCGCGAGGGATGAGCAGTTCTTC.

V gene TRBV7-2 combines with J gene TRBJ2-3; unclear D gene. The CDR3 contains 14 residues. The germline CDR1 and CDR2 sequences are SGHTA and FQGNSA. V was shortened by 4 bases and J by 6 bases, with 14 bases between the two germline ends. CDR3 amino acids: CASSSNPSLDTQYF. The CDR3 nucleotides are TGTGCCAGCAGCTCAAACCCTTCACTTGATACGCAGTATTTT.

The chain couples TRBV27 to TRBJ2-7, with 9 bases identical to TRBD2. Trimming took 7 bases from V and 1 from J; bases not matched to a gene: 2. Germline CDR1 and CDR2: MNHEY and SMNVEV (reference sequence). The CDR3 contains 13 residues. Here the CDR3 reads CASTRGGSYEQYF. CDR3 bases: TGTGCCAGCACGCGGGGGGGATCCTACGAGCAGTACTTC.

The V and J genes are TRBV5-1 and TRBJ2-1, with TRBD1 identical over 8 bases. The CDR3 has 16 amino acids. The V gene end was trimmed by 1 base and the J gene end by 2 bases; junction bases not matched to a gene: 5. Germline V gene sequence: CDR1 SGHRS, CDR2 YFSETQ. CDR3 bases: TGCGCCAGCAGCTTGAAGCAGGGGGCTACCTACAATGAGCAGTTCTTC. Protein product: CASSLKQGATYNEQFF.

This chain joins TRBV2 and TRBJ2-7; no definite D call. From germline, CDR1 is SNHLY and CDR2 FYNNEI. V dropped 7 bases and J dropped 2 bases, with 6 bases sitting between them. The CDR3 consists of 11 residues. In nucleotides, the CDR3 is TGTGCCAGCACCAGAACCTACGAGCAGTACTTC. Its protein is CASTRTYEQYF.

J is TRBJ1-1 and V is TRBV18; D perhaps matches TRBD1 (5 bases). The CDR3 totals 12 residues. Germline CDR1 KGHSH, CDR2 LQKENI. V dropped 1 base and J dropped 8 bases, with 8 bases sitting between them. CDR3 loop: CASSPREGEAFF. DNA of the CDR3: TGTGCCAGCTCACCACGGGAGGGGGAAGCTTTCTTT.

The CDR3 nucleotides read TGTGCCAGCAGCCCCCGCGGGACTAGCGGCACAGATACGCAGTATTTT. It is translated as CASSPRGTSGTDTQYF. V and J are TRBV11-2 and TRBJ2-3; 10 nucleotides line up with TRBD2. This CDR3 contains 16 residues. Trimming took 5 bases from V and 1 from J; bases not matched to a gene: 6. Germline V lookup: CDR1 SGHAT, CDR2 FQNNGV.

The V gene is TRBV18, the J gene TRBJ2-1, with 14 nucleotides matching TRBD2. V gave up 3 bases and J gave up 8 bases; unmatched junction bases: 6. Germline V gene data show CDR1 as KGHSH and CDR2 as LQKENI. The CDR3 runs 16 residues. CDR3 sequence (DNA): TGTGCCAGCTCACCCGGGACTAGCGGGAGAGCCCATGAGCAGTTCTTC. Translated: CASSPGTSGRAHEQFF.

This clone was detected once. V gene TRBV20-1 combines with J gene TRBJ2-7, with D possibly TRBD1 on 5 matching bases. Germline CDR1 is DFQATT and CDR2 is SNEGSKA (reference sequence). This CDR3 has 11 amino acids. The V end was cut by 3 bases, the J end by 5 bases, with 8 bases between. DNA of the CDR3: TGCAGTGCTAGGGGGCCCCACGAGCAGTACTTC. This sequence encodes CSARGPHEQYF.

The chain carries TRBV9 and TRBJ2-5, with TRBD2 identical over 8 bases. V dropped 4 bases and J dropped 2; count of bases not matched to a gene: 10. This CDR3 has 16 residues. Germline V gene lookup returns CDR1 SGDLS and CDR2 YYNGEE. The CDR3 coding sequence is TGTGCCAGCAGCCCCCAATTAGGCGGGGGGCAAGAGACCCAGTACTTC. Protein sequence: CASSPQLGGGQETQYF.

The gene calls are TRBV6-6 and TRBJ1-2; 8 bases are a match to TRBD1. V was pared by 5 bases and J by 4 bases, with 9 bases of the junction left unmatched. The CDR3 has 15 residues. Germline V gives CDR1 MNHNY, CDR2 SVGAGI (reference sequence). The CDR3: CASSEVDRAGYGYTF. In DNA form, the CDR3 reads TGTGCCAGCAGTGAGGTGGACAGGGCGGGCTATGGCTACACCTTC.

The chain is built from TRBV7-8 and TRBJ2-3; 7 bases fit TRBD2. The CDR3 is 15 residues long. V shed 1 base, J shed 2 bases, and the junction held 3 bases outside the gene matches. The germline V gene encodes CDR1 SGHVS and CDR2 FQNEAQ. The CDR3 DNA follows: TGTGCCAGCAGCTTAGAGCTAGCGGCCACAGATACGCAGTATTTT. Its protein product is CASSLELAATDTQYF.

This chain connects TRBV7-9 to TRBJ2-3; 9 bases are a match to TRBD2. CDR1 SEHNR and CDR2 FQNEAQ come from the germline V gene (reference sequence). V lost 3 bases, J lost 2 bases, and 9 bases stayed unmatched. This CDR3 has 17 amino acids. The CDR3 loop reads CASSFGRGGRNTDTQYF. The CDR3, as DNA: TGTGCCAGCAGCTTCGGGCGGGGGGGCCGGAACACAGATACGCAGTATTTT.

In DNA form, the CDR3 reads TGCGCCAGCAGCCAAGTAGACAGGGGGCCGGGGTATGGCTACACCTTC. Encoded protein: CASSQVDRGPGYGYTF. The chain has TRBV4-3 and TRBJ1-2; 10 nucleotides agree with TRBD1. The CDR3 covers 16 residues. V shed 1 base, J shed 5 bases, and the junction held 7 bases outside the gene matches. Per germline, CDR1 LGHNA and CDR2 YSLEER.

This clone was detected a few times. This chain connects TRBV19 to TRBJ2-1; D is possibly TRBD2 (5 bases). Germline V CDR1 and CDR2: LNHDA, SQIVND (reference sequence). V was clipped by 3 bases and J by 5 bases, with 14 bases between them. This CDR3 is 15 amino acids long. The CDR3 is CASSIGLAKNNEQFF. CDR3 in DNA: TGTGCCAGTAGTATTGGCCTAGCCAAAAACAATGAGCAGTTCTTC.

The chain combines TRBV9 with TRBJ2-5; TRBD2 might be the D (6 bases). This CDR3 has 16 amino acids. The ends were cut back, 2 bases at V and 2 bases at J, with 16 bases in the middle. Germline CDR1 is SGDLS and CDR2 is YYNGEE. The CDR3 region is CASSVSSGLLQETQYF. In nucleotides, the CDR3 is TGTGCCAGCAGCGTTTCATCGGGACTTCTTCAAGAGACCCAGTACTTC.

This rearrangement joins TRBV10-3 to TRBJ1-1; D might be TRBD1 (5 bases). Germline lookup yields CDR1 ENHRY and CDR2 SYGVKD. The CDR3 contains 16 residues. Trimming removed 0 bases at V and 4 bases at J, with 15 bases between. The CDR3 protein is CAISESSPGLRTEAFF. The DNA for the CDR3 is TGTGCCATCAGTGAGTCGAGTCCAGGGCTGCGCACTGAAGCTTTCTTT.

The CDR3 spells CASSQGAGSNQPQHF. The CDR3 coding sequence is TGTGCCAGCAGTCAGGGGGCTGGTAGCAATCAGCCCCAGCATTTT. The gene calls are TRBV6-5 and TRBJ1-5; 8 bases line up with TRBD1. In germline, CDR1 is MNHEY, CDR2 SVGAGI. CDR3 length: 15 residues. V lost 5 bases and J lost 0; bases outside the gene matches: 3.

The chain combines TRBV28 with TRBJ2-7; TRBD2 aligns across 9 bases. This CDR3 region has 14 residues. V lost 5 bases to trimming and J lost 4 bases; unmatched junction nucleotides: 6. The germline CDR1 and CDR2 sequences are MDHEN and SYDVKM. DNA of the CDR3: TGTGCCAGCAGTATAGCGGGGGCTCAGTACGAGCAGTACTTC. This sequence encodes CASSIAGAQYEQYF. The full variable domain, completed using reference TRBV28 and TRBJ2-7, is DVKVTQSSRYLVKRTGEKVFLECVQDMDHENMFWYRQDPGLGLRLIYFSYDVKMKEKGDIPEGYSVSREKKERFSLILESASTNQTSMYLCASSIAGAQYEQYFGPGTRLTVT.

The chain links TRBV30 to TRBJ1-1; 7 nucleotides line up with TRBD1. CDR1 is GTSNPN and CDR2 is SVGIG in the germline V gene (reference sequence). The CDR3 covers 12 residues. Unmatched junction bases numbered 5, after V lost 2 bases and J lost 8 bases. CDR3 amino acids: CAWSPGTEEAFF. The CDR3 region has the DNA TGTGCCTGGAGTCCCGGGACAGAAGAAGCTTTCTTT.

The rearrangement joins TRBV7-9 to TRBJ1-6; 7 bases are a match to TRBD1. The CDR3 length is 16 residues. Germline values: CDR1 SEHNR, CDR2 FQNEAQ (reference sequence). After removal of 1 base from V and 7 bases from J, the junction contained 7 bases not matched to a gene. In nucleotides, the CDR3 is TGTGCCAGCAGCTTAGAATGGTCACAGGGGAATTCACCCCTCCACTTT. Its translation is CASSLEWSQGNSPLHF.

This clone was counted a few times. Other DNA sequences from this sample encode an identical CDR3 as well. The chain carries TRBV18 and TRBJ2-1; tentatively, D is TRBD2 (7 bases). V was trimmed by 3 bases and J by 1 base, leaving 10 bases between them. The CDR3 consists of 15 residues. Per the germline V gene, CDR1 is KGHSH and CDR2 is LQKENI. CDR3 nucleotide sequence: TGTGCCAGCTCACCCGAGGGGGGGTCCTACAATGAGCAGTTCTTC. Protein: CASSPEGGSYNEQFF.

This clone was seen only once. V and J are TRBV11-2 and TRBJ2-3; D might be TRBD2 (7 bases). Germline-derived CDR1 and CDR2 are SGHAT and FQNNGV. The CDR3 contains 14 residues. Trimming pared 0 bases from V and 6 bases from J, leaving 10 bases between. CDR3 bases: TGTGCCAGCAGCTTAGATCGGGGGGCTGATACGCAGTATTTT. Its translation is CASSLDRGADTQYF.

The rearrangement joins TRBV2 to TRBJ2-7; D is perhaps TRBD1 (5 bases). In germline, CDR1 is SNHLY, CDR2 FYNNEI. The CDR3 extends over 15 amino acids. With 6 bases removed from V and 2 bases from J, the gap between germline ends came to 17 bases. The CDR3 sequence: CASRGVLTGTYEQYF. The CDR3 nucleotides are TGTGCCAGCAGGGGCGTTCTTACAGGTACCTACGAGCAGTACTTC.

CDR3 DNA: TGTGCCAGCAGTGAAGCGGGGACAGATAACTATGGCTACACCTTC. It translates to CASSEAGTDNYGYTF. V and J are TRBV6-1 and TRBJ1-2; 7 bases match TRBD1. CDR3 length: 15 residues. In germline, CDR1 is MNHNS, CDR2 SASEGT. V dropped 0 bases and J dropped 1; count of bases not matched to a gene: 2.

This sequence joins TRBV30 and TRBJ2-1; 9 nucleotides match TRBD1. This CDR3 has 14 amino acids. The J segment lost 1 base and the V segment lost 6 bases, leaving 4 bases of the junction unmatched. Germline lookup yields CDR1 GTSNPN and CDR2 SVGIG (reference sequence). The CDR3 sequence: CACRTGVSYNEQFF. The CDR3 DNA is TGTGCCTGCCGGACAGGGGTTTCCTACAATGAGCAGTTCTTC.

About this clone itself: The sample has other DNA sequences that encode this CDR3 too. The chain couples TRBV5-1 to TRBJ1-5; D may be TRBD1 (6 bases). The V gene's germline CDR1 is SGHRS and CDR2 YFSETQ. Trimming shortened V by 3 bases and J by 4 bases, and 11 bases separated the two germline ends. This CDR3 spans 14 amino acids. The CDR3 coding sequence is TGCGCCAGCAGCTCAGGGGACGGTAATCAGCCCCAGCATTTT. Its translation: CASSSGDGNQPQHF.

CDR3 coding DNA: TGTGCCAGCAGCGAAGGGGGACCCACAGATACGCAGTATTTT. Protein sequence: CASSEGGPTDTQYF. V is TRBV7-2 and J is TRBJ2-3; tentative D call: TRBD1 (6 bases). The germline gives CDR1 SGHTA, CDR2 FQGNSA. V lost 5 bases to trimming and J lost 2 bases, with 11 bases between them. The CDR3 sequence is 14 residues long.

The chain employs TRBV7-3 and TRBJ1-4; weak D call: TRBD1 (6 bases). V was shortened by 5 bases and J by 6 bases, with 19 bases between the two germline ends. Germline CDR1 and CDR2: SGHTA and FQGTGA. The CDR3 length is 16 residues. CDR3 sequence reads: CASSPKRHEGDEKLFF. In DNA form, the CDR3 reads TGTGCCAGCAGCCCAAAGAGACACGAGGGGGATGAAAAACTGTTTTTT. Full variable domain (missing parts from reference TRBV7-3 and TRBJ1-4): GAGVSQTPSNKVTEKGKYVELRCDPISGHTALYWYRQSLGQGPEFLIYFQGTGAADDSGLPNDRFFAVRPEGSVSTLKIQRTERGDSAVYLCASSPKRHEGDEKLFFGSGTQLSVL.